This TCR beta chain comes out of a study of T-cell memory formation after mild COVID-19. Overall study results and limits: CM and EM subsets held most contracting CD4+ clones; EMRA held CD8+ ones. Contracting clones from day 15 to 85 had balanced CD4/CD8; later expanders favoured CD4+. Pre-infection memory showed some responding clones, and this suggested that cross-reactive memory joined.

MiXCR, applied by TCRdb to the 5' RACE reads, yields one record per CDR3 protein. The profile shows 150,000 to 200,000 distinct CDR3 sequences, roughly a third of them singletons. Details on this clonotype: The antigen remains unidentified.

Trimming at V came to 4 bases and at J to 6 bases, leaving 1 base not matched to a gene. This CDR3 has 12 residues. CDR1 is MNHEY and CDR2 is SMNVEV in the germline V gene (reference sequence). The sequencing sample was made of PBMCs or a T cell subset sorted from them (not recorded which). The receptor was derived from an adult woman who had mild COVID-19 (a few samples of this study predate the infection). Cell type and time point are not known. The V gene is TRBV27, the J gene TRBJ1-2; 8 bases line up with TRBD1. This CDR3 reads CASSSTGDGYTF. The CDR3 DNA follows: TGTGCCAGCAGTTCGACAGGGGATGGCTACACCTTC.